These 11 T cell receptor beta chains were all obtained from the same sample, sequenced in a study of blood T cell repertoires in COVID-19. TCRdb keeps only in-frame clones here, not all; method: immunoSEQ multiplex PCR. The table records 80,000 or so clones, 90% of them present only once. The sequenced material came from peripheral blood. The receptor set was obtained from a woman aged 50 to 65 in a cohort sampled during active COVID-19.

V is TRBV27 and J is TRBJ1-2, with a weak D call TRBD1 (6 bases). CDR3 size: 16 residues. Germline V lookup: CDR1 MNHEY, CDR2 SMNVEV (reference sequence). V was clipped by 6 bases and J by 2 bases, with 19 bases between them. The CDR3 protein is CASSPSAGENNYGYTF. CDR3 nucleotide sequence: TGTGCCAGCAGCCCTTCGGCAGGGGAGAACAACTATGGCTACACCTTC.

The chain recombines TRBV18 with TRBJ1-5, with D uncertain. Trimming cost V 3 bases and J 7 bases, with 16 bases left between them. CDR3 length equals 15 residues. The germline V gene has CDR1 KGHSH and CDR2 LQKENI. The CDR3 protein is CASSPRDTGGQPQHF. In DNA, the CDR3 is TGTGCCAGCTCACCCCGCGACACTGGTGGGCAGCCCCAGCATTTT. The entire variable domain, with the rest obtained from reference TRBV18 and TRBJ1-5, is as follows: NAGVMQNPRHLVRRRGQEARLRCSPMKGHSHVYWYRQLPEEGLKFMVYLQKENIIDESGMPKERFSAEFPKEGPSILRIQQVVRGDSAAYFCASSPRDTGGQPQHFGDGTRLSIL.

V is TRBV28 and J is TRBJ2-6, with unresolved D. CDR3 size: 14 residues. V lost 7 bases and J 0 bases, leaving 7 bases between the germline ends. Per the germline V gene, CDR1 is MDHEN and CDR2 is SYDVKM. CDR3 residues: CASISSSGANVLTF. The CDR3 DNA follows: TGTGCCAGCATATCCAGCTCTGGGGCCAACGTCCTGACTTTC.

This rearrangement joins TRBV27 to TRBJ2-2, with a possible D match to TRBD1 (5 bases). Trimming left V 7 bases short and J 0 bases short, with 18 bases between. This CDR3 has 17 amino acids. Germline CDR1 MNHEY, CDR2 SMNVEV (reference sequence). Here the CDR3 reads CASTLGGAIPNTGELFF. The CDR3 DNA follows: TGTGCCAGCACCCTAGGTGGGGCAATACCGAACACCGGGGAGCTGTTTTTT.

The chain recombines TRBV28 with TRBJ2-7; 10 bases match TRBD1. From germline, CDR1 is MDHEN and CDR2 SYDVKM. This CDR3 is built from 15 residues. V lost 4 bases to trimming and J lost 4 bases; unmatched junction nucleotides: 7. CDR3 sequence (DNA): TGTGCCAGCAGTTCCCGGGACAGGGGTCGTTACGAGCAGTACTTC. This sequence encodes CASSSRDRGRYEQYF. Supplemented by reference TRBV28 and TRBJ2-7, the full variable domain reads DVKVTQSSRYLVKRTGEKVFLECVQDMDHENMFWYRQDPGLGLRLIYFSYDVKMKEKGDIPEGYSVSREKKERFSLILESASTNQTSMYLCASSSRDRGRYEQYFGPGTRLTVT.

Here the CDR3 reads CASSVEQVQNGYTF. CDR3 DNA sequence: TGTGCCAGCAGTGTAGAGCAGGTCCAAAATGGCTACACCTTC. The rearrangement uses TRBV2 and TRBJ1-2; unclear D gene. V was pared by 4 bases and J by 6 bases, with 15 bases between. The CDR3 spans 14 residues. Germline V gives CDR1 SNHLY, CDR2 FYNNEI.

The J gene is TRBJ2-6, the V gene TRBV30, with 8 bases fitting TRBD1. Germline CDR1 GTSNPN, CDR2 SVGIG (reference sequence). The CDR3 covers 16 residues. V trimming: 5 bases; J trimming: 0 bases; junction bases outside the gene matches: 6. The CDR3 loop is CAWADRVSSGANVLTF. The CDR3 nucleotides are TGTGCCTGGGCGGACAGGGTCAGCTCTGGGGCCAACGTCCTGACTTTC. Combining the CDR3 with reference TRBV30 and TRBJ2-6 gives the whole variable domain SQTIHQWPATLVQPVGSPLSLECTVEGTSNPNLYWYRQAAGRGLQLLFYSVGIGQISSEVPQNLSASRPQDRQFILSSKKLLLSDSGFYLCAWADRVSSGANVLTFGAGSRLTVL.

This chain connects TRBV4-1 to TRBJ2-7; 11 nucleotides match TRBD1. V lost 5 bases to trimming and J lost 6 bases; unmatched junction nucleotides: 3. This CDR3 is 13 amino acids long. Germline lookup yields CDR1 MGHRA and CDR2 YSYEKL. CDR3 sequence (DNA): TGCGCCAGCAGCGTGGGACAGGGGGTCGAGCAGTACTTC. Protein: CASSVGQGVEQYF.

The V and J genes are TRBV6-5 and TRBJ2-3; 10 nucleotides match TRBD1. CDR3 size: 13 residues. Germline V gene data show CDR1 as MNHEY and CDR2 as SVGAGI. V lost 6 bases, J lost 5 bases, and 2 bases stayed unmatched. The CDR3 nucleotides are TGTGCCAGCAGGACAGGGGGCCTAGATACGCAGTATTTT. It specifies CASRTGGLDTQYF.

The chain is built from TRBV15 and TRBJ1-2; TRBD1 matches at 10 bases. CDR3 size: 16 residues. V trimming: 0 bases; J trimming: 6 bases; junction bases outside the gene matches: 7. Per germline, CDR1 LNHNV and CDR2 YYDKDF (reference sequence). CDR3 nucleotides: TGTGCCACCAGCAGAGATCTTAGACAGGGGGCAGATGGCTACACCTTC. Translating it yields CATSRDLRQGADGYTF.

CDR3 in DNA: TGTGCCACCAAAGATGGGGGCAGGTCGTATGGCTACACCTTC. It specifies CATKDGGRSYGYTF. J is TRBJ1-2 and V is TRBV28, with a weak D call TRBD1 (6 bases). This CDR3 is built from 14 residues. The ends were cut back, 10 bases at V and 5 bases at J, with 20 bases in the middle. Germline CDR1 reads MDHEN; CDR2 reads SYDVKM.